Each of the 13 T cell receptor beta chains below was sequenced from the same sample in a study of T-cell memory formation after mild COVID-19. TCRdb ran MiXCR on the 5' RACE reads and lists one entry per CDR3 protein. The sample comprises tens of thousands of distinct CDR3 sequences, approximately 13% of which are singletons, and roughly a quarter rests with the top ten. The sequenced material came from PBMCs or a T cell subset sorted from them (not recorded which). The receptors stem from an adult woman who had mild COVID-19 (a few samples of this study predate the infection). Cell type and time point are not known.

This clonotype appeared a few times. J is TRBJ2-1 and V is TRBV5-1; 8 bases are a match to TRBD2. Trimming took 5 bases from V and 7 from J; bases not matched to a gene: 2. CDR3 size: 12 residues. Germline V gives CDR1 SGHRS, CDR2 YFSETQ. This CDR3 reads CASRTGGNEQFF. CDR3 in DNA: TGCGCCAGCAGAACGGGGGGGAATGAGCAGTTCTTC. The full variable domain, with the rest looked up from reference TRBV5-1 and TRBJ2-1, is KAGVTQTPRYLIKTRGQQVTLSCSPISGHRSVSWYQQTPGQGLQFLFEYFSETQRNKGNFPGRFSGRQFSNSRSEMNVSTLELGDSALYLCASRTGGNEQFFGPGTRLTVL.

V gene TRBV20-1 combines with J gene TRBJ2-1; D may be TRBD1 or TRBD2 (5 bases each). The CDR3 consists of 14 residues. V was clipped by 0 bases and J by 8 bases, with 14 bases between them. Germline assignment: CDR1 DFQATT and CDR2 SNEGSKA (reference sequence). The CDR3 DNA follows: TGCAGTGCTAGAGACCTACAGGAGGTCTATGAGCAGTTCTTC. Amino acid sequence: CSARDLQEVYEQFF.

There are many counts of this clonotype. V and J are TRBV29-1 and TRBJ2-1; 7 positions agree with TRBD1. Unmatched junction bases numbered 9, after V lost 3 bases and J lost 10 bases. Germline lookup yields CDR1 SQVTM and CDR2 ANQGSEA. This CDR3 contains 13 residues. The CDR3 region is CSVEGQLPDEQFF. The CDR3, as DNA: TGCAGCGTTGAGGGACAGCTTCCGGACGAGCAGTTCTTC.

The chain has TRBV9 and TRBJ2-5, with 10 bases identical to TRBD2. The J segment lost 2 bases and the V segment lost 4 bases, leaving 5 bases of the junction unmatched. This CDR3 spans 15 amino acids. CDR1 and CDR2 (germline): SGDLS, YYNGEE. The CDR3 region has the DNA TGTGCCAGCAGCCTTAGCGGGGGGCCACAAGAGACCCAGTACTTC. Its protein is CASSLSGGPQETQYF.

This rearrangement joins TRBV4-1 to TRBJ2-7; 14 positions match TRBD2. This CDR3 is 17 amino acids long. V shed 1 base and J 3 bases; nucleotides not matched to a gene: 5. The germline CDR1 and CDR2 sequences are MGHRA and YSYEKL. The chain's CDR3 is CASSQGEGLAGVYEQYF. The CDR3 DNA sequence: TGCGCCAGCAGCCAAGGGGAGGGACTAGCGGGAGTCTACGAGCAGTACTTC.

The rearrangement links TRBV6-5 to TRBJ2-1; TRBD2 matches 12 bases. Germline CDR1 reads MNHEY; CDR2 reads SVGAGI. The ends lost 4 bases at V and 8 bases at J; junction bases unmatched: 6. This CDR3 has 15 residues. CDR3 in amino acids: CASSSLAGGGDEQFF. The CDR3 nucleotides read TGTGCCAGCAGTTCTCTAGCGGGGGGGGGCGATGAGCAGTTCTTC.

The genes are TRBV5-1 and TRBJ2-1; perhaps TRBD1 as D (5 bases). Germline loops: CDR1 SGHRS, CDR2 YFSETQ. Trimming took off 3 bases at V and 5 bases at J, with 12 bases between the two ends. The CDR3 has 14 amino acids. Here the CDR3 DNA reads TGCGCCAGCAGCTCGGGCGACAGCAACAATGAGCAGTTCTTC. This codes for CASSSGDSNNEQFF. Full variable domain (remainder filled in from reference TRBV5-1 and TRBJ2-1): KAGVTQTPRYLIKTRGQQVTLSCSPISGHRSVSWYQQTPGQGLQFLFEYFSETQRNKGNFPGRFSGRQFSNSRSEMNVSTLELGDSALYLCASSSGDSNNEQFFGPGTRLTVL.

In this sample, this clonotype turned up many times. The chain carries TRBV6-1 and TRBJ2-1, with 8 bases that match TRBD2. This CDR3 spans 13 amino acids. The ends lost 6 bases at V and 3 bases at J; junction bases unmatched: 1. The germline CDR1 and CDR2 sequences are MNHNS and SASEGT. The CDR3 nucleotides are TGTGCCAGCAGACTAGCGGACTACAATGAGCAGTTCTTC. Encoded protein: CASRLADYNEQFF.

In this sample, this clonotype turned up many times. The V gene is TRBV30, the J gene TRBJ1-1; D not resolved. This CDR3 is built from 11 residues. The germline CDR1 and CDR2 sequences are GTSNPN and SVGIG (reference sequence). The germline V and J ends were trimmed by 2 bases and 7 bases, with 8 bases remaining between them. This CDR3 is CAWSHGIEAFF. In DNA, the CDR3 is TGTGCCTGGAGTCATGGGATTGAAGCTTTCTTT. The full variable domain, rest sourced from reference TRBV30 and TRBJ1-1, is SQTIHQWPATLVQPVGSPLSLECTVEGTSNPNLYWYRQAAGRGLQLLFYSVGIGQISSEVPQNLSASRPQDRQFILSSKKLLLSDSGFYLCAWSHGIEAFFGQGTRLTVV.

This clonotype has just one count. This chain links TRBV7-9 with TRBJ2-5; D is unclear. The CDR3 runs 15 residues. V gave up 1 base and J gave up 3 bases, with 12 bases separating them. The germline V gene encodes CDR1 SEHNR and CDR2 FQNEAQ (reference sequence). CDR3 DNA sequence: TGTGCCAGCAGCTTAGTCGTACGGTACAAAGAGACCCAGTACTTC. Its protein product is CASSLVVRYKETQYF.

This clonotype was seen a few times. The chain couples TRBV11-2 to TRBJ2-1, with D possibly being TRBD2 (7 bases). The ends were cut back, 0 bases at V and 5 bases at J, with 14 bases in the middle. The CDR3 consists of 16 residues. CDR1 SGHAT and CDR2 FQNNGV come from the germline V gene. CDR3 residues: CASSLEGGGFNNEQFF. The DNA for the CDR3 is TGTGCCAGCAGCTTAGAAGGCGGGGGCTTCAACAATGAGCAGTTCTTC.

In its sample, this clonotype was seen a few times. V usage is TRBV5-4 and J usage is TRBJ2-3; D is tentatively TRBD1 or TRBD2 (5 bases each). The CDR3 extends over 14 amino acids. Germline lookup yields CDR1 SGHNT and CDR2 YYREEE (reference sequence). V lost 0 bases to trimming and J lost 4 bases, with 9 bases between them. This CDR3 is CASSLERDADTQYF. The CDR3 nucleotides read TGTGCCAGCAGCTTGGAACGGGACGCAGATACGCAGTATTTT. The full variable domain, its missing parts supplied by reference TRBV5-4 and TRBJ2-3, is ETGVTQSPTHLIKTRGQQVTLRCSSQSGHNTVSWYQQALGQGPQFIFQYYREEENGRGNFPPRFSGLQFPNYSSELNVNALELDDSALYLCASSLERDADTQYFGPGTRLTVL.

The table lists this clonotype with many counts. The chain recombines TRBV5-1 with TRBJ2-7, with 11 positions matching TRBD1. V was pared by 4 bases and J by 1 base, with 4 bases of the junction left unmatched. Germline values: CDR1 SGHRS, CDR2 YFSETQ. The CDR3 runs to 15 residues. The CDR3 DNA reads TGCGCCAGCAGCCCAGGACAGGGGGCGTCCTACGAGCAGTACTTC. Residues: CASSPGQGASYEQYF.